The 22 T cell receptor beta chains below all came from one sample that was sequenced in a study of CD8 T cells in Susac syndrome. Random hexamers were used to reverse transcribe about 0.5 to 1 ug of RNA. TCRdb itself ran the immunoSEQ multiplex PCR reads through MiXCR, one entry per CDR3 protein. Here the sample spans tens of thousands of distinct CDR3 sequences, about 96% being singletons. Sample: CD8+ T cells from PBMCs. The receptors here all came from a human donor with Susac syndrome.

This sequence joins TRBV20-1 and TRBJ2-7; perhaps TRBD2 as D (6 bases). The CDR3 sequence is 13 residues long. The germline V and J ends were trimmed by 6 bases and 2 bases, with 14 bases remaining between them. In germline, CDR1 is DFQATT, CDR2 SNEGSKA (reference sequence). The CDR3: CSAGGGGAYEQYF. CDR3 in DNA: TGCAGTGCGGGCGGTGGAGGGGCCTACGAGCAGTACTTC.

The rearrangement links TRBV18 to TRBJ2-7; 9 bases match TRBD1. Germline-derived CDR1 and CDR2 are KGHSH and LQKENI. The J segment lost 4 bases and the V segment lost 3 bases, leaving 4 bases of the junction unmatched. There are 14 residues in the CDR3. CDR3 bases: TGTGCCAGCTCACCGGTCGGACAGGGGTACGAGCAGTACTTC. This translates into CASSPVGQGYEQYF.

This chain uses TRBV6-2 or TRBV6-3 with TRBJ2-6; a weak D match, TRBD2 (6 bases). This CDR3 is built from 18 residues. The germline V and J ends were trimmed by 5 bases and 0 bases, with 17 bases remaining between them. Germline loops: CDR1 MNHEY, CDR2 SVGEGT. The CDR3 region has the DNA TGTGCCAGCAGTCCTACACGGGGGTCTAGCTCTGGGGCCAACGTCCTGACTTTC. Translated: CASSPTRGSSSGANVLTF.

The chain couples TRBV6-5 to TRBJ2-4; D is undetermined. The CDR3 covers 17 residues. V lost 4 bases and J 0 bases, leaving 16 bases between the germline ends. Germline lookup yields CDR1 MNHEY and CDR2 SVGAGI. The chain's CDR3 is CASSSPTSQLAKNIQYF. In nucleotides, the CDR3 is TGTGCCAGCAGTTCCCCAACATCACAGCTAGCCAAAAACATTCAGTACTTC.

This clonotype is a singleton in its sample. The chain is built from TRBV5-6 and TRBJ1-6, with D maybe TRBD1 (6 bases). The CDR3 spans 15 residues. Trimming took 4 bases from V and 5 from J, leaving 13 bases between them. CDR1 and CDR2 (germline): SGHDT, YYEEEE. CDR3 sequence reads: CASSPGRGDNSPLHF. CDR3 bases: TGTGCCAGCAGCCCCGGGAGGGGGGATAATTCACCCCTCCACTTT. Looking up the rest from reference TRBV5-6 and TRBJ1-6 gives the full variable domain: DAGVTQSPTHLIKTRGQQVTLRCSPKSGHDTVSWYQQALGQGPQFIFQYYEEEERQRGNFPDRFSGHQFPNYSSELNVNALLLGDSALYLCASSPGRGDNSPLHFGNGTRLTVT.

V usage is TRBV20-1 and J usage is TRBJ1-2; D gene unclear. V was shortened by 0 bases and J by 7 bases, with 21 bases between the two germline ends. This CDR3 is 16 amino acids long. Germline values: CDR1 DFQATT, CDR2 SNEGSKA (reference sequence). The CDR3 here is CSARDTRAFSYTGYTF. CDR3 coding DNA: TGCAGTGCTAGAGATACGAGGGCTTTTTCCTATACTGGCTACACCTTC.

The rearrangement links TRBV27 to TRBJ1-2; D perhaps matches TRBD1 (5 bases). The CDR3 is 13 residues long. The V and J ends lost 4 bases and 3 bases respectively, with 9 bases between them. Germline V gives CDR1 MNHEY, CDR2 SMNVEV (reference sequence). The CDR3 DNA is TGTGCCAGCAGTTACGGACATCACTATGGCTACACCTTC. This sequence encodes CASSYGHHYGYTF.

This chain connects TRBV29-1 to TRBJ2-2; 11 nucleotides align to TRBD1. The CDR3 is made up of 14 amino acids. Germline lookup yields CDR1 SQVTM and CDR2 ANQGSEA. The J segment lost 0 bases and the V segment lost 7 bases, leaving 1 base of the junction unmatched. The CDR3 here is CSGGQGANTGELFF. The DNA for the CDR3 is TGCAGCGGGGGACAGGGGGCGAACACCGGGGAGCTGTTTTTT.

The chain is built from TRBV30 and TRBJ1-4; D is unresolved. Germline loops: CDR1 GTSNPN, CDR2 SVGIG (reference sequence). Trimming took off 1 base at V and 7 bases at J, with 10 bases between the two ends. The CDR3 extends over 13 amino acids. The CDR3 DNA is TGTGCCTGGAGTGCAGGTGGCGGTGAAAAACTGTTTTTT. Translation: CAWSAGGGEKLFF.

The V gene is TRBV20-1, the J gene TRBJ2-3; TRBD1 matches at 7 bases. After removal of 6 bases from V and 4 bases from J, the junction contained 10 bases not matched to a gene. Germline CDR1 is DFQATT and CDR2 is SNEGSKA (reference sequence). The CDR3 runs 14 residues. The CDR3 protein is CSAPDRPGADTQYF. For the CDR3, the DNA is TGCAGTGCCCCGGACAGGCCGGGCGCAGATACGCAGTATTTT.

This chain uses TRBV19 with TRBJ1-2; 7 bases line up with TRBD1. V shed 3 bases and J 2 bases; nucleotides not matched to a gene: 0. The CDR3 has 13 residues. The germline V gene encodes CDR1 LNHDA and CDR2 SQIVND (reference sequence). CDR3 nucleotide sequence: TGTGCCAGTAGTATGACAGGGAACTATGGCTACACCTTC. Protein product: CASSMTGNYGYTF.

V is TRBV7-9 and J is TRBJ2-5; 8 bases map to TRBD1. The V segment lost 5 bases and the J segment 5 bases; nucleotides outside the gene matches: 10. Germline V gives CDR1 SEHNR, CDR2 FQNEAQ (reference sequence). The CDR3 runs to 15 residues. The CDR3 region is CASSPRTGFRETQYF. The CDR3 nucleotides read TGTGCCAGCAGCCCGCGGACAGGGTTTAGGGAGACCCAGTACTTC. The full variable domain, its missing parts supplied by reference TRBV7-9 and TRBJ2-5, is DTGVSQNPRHKITKRGQNVTFRCDPISEHNRLYWYRQTLGQGPEFLTYFQNEAQLEKSRLLSDRFSAERPKGSFSTLEIQRTEQGDSAMYLCASSPRTGFRETQYFGPGTRLLVL.

The V call is TRBV20-1, the J call TRBJ1-5, with unresolved D. CDR3 length: 13 amino acids. Looked up from germline, CDR1 is DFQATT and CDR2 is SNEGSKA (reference sequence). The V and J ends lost 6 bases and 2 bases respectively, with 11 bases between them. For the CDR3, the DNA is TGCAGTGCAGGAGGGAAGGGCAATCAGCCCCAGCATTTT. Its protein is CSAGGKGNQPQHF.

The J gene is TRBJ1-1, the V gene TRBV7-9; weak D call: TRBD1 (5 bases). The CDR3 length is 12 residues. V lost 1 base, J lost 10 bases, and 10 bases lay in between. Germline values: CDR1 SEHNR, CDR2 FQNEAQ (reference sequence). CDR3 in DNA: TGTGCCAGCAGCTTAGGGGGACTTAGAGCTTTCTTT. The encoded protein is CASSLGGLRAFF.

The gene calls are TRBV30 and TRBJ1-1, with no clear D. The CDR3 covers 11 residues. Trimming shortened V by 4 bases and J by 8 bases, and 11 bases separated the two germline ends. Germline-derived CDR1 and CDR2 are GTSNPN and SVGIG (reference sequence). The CDR3, as DNA: TGTGCCTGGATGTTAGCGTCGGAAGCTTTCTTT. It translates to CAWMLASEAFF.

The chain uses TRBV4-3 and TRBJ2-3; the D gene is possibly TRBD2 (5 bases). There are 16 residues in the CDR3. Germline V lookup: CDR1 LGHNA, CDR2 YSLEER. V lost 0 bases, J lost 3 bases, and 13 bases lay in between. The chain's CDR3 is CASSQDFDGGTDTQYF. The CDR3, as DNA: TGCGCCAGCAGCCAAGATTTCGACGGAGGAACAGATACGCAGTATTTT.

The rearrangement joins TRBV7-2 to TRBJ2-7, with 8 bases matching TRBD1. Germline loops: CDR1 SGHTA, CDR2 FQGNSA. This CDR3 is 13 amino acids long. The V and J ends lost 7 bases and 6 bases, in that order; junction bases with no gene match: 8. The DNA of the CDR3 is TGTGCCAGCAAGGGGACAGGTGAAGGCGAGCAGTACTTC. Protein product: CASKGTGEGEQYF.

The chain couples TRBV18 to TRBJ2-7, with TRBD1 identical over 8 bases. J gave up 3 bases and V 5 bases, and 6 bases lay outside the gene matches. The germline CDR1 and CDR2 sequences are KGHSH and LQKENI. There are 14 residues in the CDR3. CDR3 sequence reads: CASSIAGQVYEQYF. For the CDR3, the DNA is TGTGCCAGCTCAATCGCGGGACAGGTCTACGAGCAGTACTTC.

This clonotype was seen more than once but under ten times. Written as DNA, the CDR3 is TGCGCCAGCAGCCAATCCCAGTCCTACGAGCAGTACTTC. It yields the protein CASSQSQSYEQYF. The chain employs TRBV4-1 and TRBJ2-7, with D hard to call. Germline V gives CDR1 MGHRA, CDR2 YSYEKL. The CDR3 is made up of 13 amino acids. Trimming pared 2 bases from V and 1 base from J, leaving 6 bases between.

The rearrangement uses TRBV30 and TRBJ1-4; 8 nucleotides line up with TRBD1. CDR1 and CDR2 from the germline V gene are GTSNPN and SVGIG (reference sequence). The CDR3 is made up of 15 amino acids. After removal of 1 base from V and 7 bases from J, the junction contained 8 bases not matched to a gene. This chain's CDR3 is CAWSGATGEGEKLFF. The CDR3 DNA follows: TGTGCCTGGAGTGGGGCGACAGGGGAAGGTGAAAAACTGTTTTTT.

As DNA, the CDR3 is TGCAGTGCTTTGACTAGGGGAGAAGAGACCCAGTACTTC. Its protein product is CSALTRGEETQYF. The chain uses TRBV20-1 and TRBJ2-5, with D tentatively TRBD2 (6 bases). Trimming shortened V by 5 bases and J by 3 bases, and 13 bases separated the two germline ends. Germline CDR1 DFQATT, CDR2 SNEGSKA (reference sequence). The CDR3 runs 13 residues.

The chain carries TRBV4-3 and TRBJ2-3, with no clear D. Germline V gives CDR1 LGHNA, CDR2 YSLEER. The CDR3 spans 12 residues. V was trimmed by 2 bases and J by 6 bases, leaving 6 bases between them. CDR3 bases: TGCGCCAGCAGCCAATTCGGGGATACGCAGTATTTT. Amino acid sequence: CASSQFGDTQYF.